These T cell receptor beta chains were read from a single sample in a study of cytomegalovirus exposure and HLA in healthy donors. The method was immunoSEQ multiplex PCR; TCRdb's version includes in-frame clones alone and lacks a portion of them. The sample has approximately 170,000 clones, about 85% seen once. Material: PBMCs. Source of these receptors: a man in his late teens or twenties in good health and CMV-seropositive. CDR3s include the opening cysteine and the closing phenylalanine or tryptophan. The D gene is left open where the match is weak. Expanded clones are given a class, and other clones once, few, many or no size at all.

DNA,CDR3,size,V,J,D
TGTGCCAGCAGTTTAGGAGACAGTCACGCCTACGAGCAGTACTTC,CASSLGDSHAYEQYF,-,TRBV28,TRBJ2-7,-
TGTGCCAGCAAGTCGGAGCACACCAACAATCAGCCCCAGCATTTT,CASKSEHTNNQPQHF,-,TRBV27,TRBJ1-5,-
TGTGCCAGCAGTTACTCAGCAGGAGGCAATGAGCAGTTCTTC,CASSYSAGGNEQFF,once,TRBV6-5,TRBJ2-1,-
TGTGCCAGCAGCGAGGGACTAGCGGGGGGCACAGATACGCAGTATTTT,CASSEGLAGGTDTQYF,-,TRBV2,TRBJ2-3,TRBD2
TGTGCCAGCAGCAAGCAGTGGCCTGTTGAGCAGTACTTC,CASSKQWPVEQYF,-,TRBV21-1,TRBJ2-7,-
TGTGCCACCAGCAGAGGGGGGAACGGGGGTCAGCCCCAGCATTTT,CATSRGGNGGQPQHF,-,TRBV15,TRBJ1-5,-
TGTGCCAGCAGCCAGGTCCACAAGCAGTACTTC,CASSQVHKQYF,-,TRBV11-3,TRBJ2-7,-
TGCGCCAGCAGCCCAAGGACAGGGAGCTCCTACGAGCAGTACTTC,CASSPRTGSSYEQYF,-,TRBV4-1,TRBJ2-7,TRBD1
TGTGCCAGCAGCTTAAAGATGGGAGGAGAGACCCAGTACTTC,CASSLKMGGETQYF,once,TRBV7-2,TRBJ2-5,-
TGTGCCACCAGCAGAGAAAGGACCGGGACAGGGGTCGGAGGGAGGACCGGGGAGCTGTTTTTT,CATSRERTGTGVGGRTGELFF,many,TRBV15,TRBJ2-2,TRBD1
TGCGCCAGCAGCCCTGGGACAGCCCGTTCGGATTCACCCCTCCACTTT,CASSPGTARSDSPLHF,-,TRBV5-1,TRBJ1-6,TRBD1
TGTGCCAGCAGCGAGGACCTCACCAGGGCTTATAGCAATCAGCCCCAGCATTTT,CASSEDLTRAYSNQPQHF,few,TRBV2,TRBJ1-5,-
TGTGCCAGCAGTGACTCGACTAGCGGGAGCACAGATACGCAGTATTTT,CASSDSTSGSTDTQYF,-,TRBV6-4,TRBJ2-3,TRBD2
TGTGCCAGCAGCGCTTCGACGGCGCCGGGCGAGCAGTACTTC,CASSASTAPGEQYF,-,TRBV11-3,TRBJ2-7,-
TGTGCCAGCAGTACCTCCCTAGCGCTGTACAATGAGCAGTTCTTC,CASSTSLALYNEQFF,-,TRBV28,TRBJ2-1,-
TGTGCCAGCAGATCACTACGCGGGAAATCTCATGAGCAGTTCTTC,CASRSLRGKSHEQFF,-,TRBV7-9,TRBJ2-1,-
TGTGCCAGCACCTCCACCCGGACTAGCGGGGTACCCGGGGAGCTGTTTTTT,CASTSTRTSGVPGELFF,-,TRBV27,TRBJ2-2,TRBD2
TGTGCCAGCAGTTTTGAGGGGGCCGAGCAGTACTTC,CASSFEGAEQYF,few,TRBV28,TRBJ2-7,TRBD1